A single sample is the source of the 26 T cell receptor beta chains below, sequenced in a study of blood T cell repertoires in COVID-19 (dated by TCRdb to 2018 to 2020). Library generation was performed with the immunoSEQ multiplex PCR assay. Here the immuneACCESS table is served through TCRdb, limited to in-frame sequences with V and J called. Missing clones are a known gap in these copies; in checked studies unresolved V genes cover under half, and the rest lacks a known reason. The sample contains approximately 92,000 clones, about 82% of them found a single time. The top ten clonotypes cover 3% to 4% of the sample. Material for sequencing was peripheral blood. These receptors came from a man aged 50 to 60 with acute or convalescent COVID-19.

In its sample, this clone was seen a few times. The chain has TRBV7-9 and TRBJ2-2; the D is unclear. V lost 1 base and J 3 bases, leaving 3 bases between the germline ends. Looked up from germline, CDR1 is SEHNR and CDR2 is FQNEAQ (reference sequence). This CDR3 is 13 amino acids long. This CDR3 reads CASSLVDTGELFF. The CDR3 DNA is TGTGCCAGCAGCTTAGTAGACACCGGGGAGCTGTTTTTT.

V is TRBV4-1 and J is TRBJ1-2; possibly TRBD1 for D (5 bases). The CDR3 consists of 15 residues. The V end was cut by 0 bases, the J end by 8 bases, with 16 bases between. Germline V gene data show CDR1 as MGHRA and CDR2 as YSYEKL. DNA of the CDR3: TGCGCCAGCAGCCAAGATTCAGGGCGCGCGGAGGGCTACACCTTC. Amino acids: CASSQDSGRAEGYTF.

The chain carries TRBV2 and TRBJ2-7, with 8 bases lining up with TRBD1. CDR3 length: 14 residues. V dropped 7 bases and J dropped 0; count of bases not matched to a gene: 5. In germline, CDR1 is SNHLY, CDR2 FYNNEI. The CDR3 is CASTRTGTSYEQYF. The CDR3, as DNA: TGTGCCAGCACCCGGACAGGGACCTCCTACGAGCAGTACTTC.

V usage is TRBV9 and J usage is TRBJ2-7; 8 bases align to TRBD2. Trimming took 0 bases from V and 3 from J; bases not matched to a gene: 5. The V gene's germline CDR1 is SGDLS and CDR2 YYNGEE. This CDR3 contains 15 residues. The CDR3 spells CASSVAGTRGYEQYF. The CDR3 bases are TGTGCCAGCAGCGTAGCCGGGACTAGGGGCTACGAGCAGTACTTC.

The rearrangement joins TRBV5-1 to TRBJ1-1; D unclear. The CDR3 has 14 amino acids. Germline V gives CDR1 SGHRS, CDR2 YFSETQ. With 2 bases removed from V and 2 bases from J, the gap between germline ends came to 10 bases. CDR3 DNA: TGCGCCAGCAGCTTAAGCGGGGTAAACACTGAAGCTTTCTTT. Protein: CASSLSGVNTEAFF.

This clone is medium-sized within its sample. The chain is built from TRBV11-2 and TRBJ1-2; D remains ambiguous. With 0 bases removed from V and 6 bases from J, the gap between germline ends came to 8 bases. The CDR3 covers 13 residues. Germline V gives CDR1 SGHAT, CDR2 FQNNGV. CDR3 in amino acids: CASSLDSTNGYTF. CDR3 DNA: TGTGCCAGCAGCTTAGATAGCACCAATGGCTACACCTTC.

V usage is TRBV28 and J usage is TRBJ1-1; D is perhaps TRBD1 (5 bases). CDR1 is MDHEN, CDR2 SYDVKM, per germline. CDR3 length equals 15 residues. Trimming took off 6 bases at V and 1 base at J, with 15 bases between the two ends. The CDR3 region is CASSPTLGGNTEAFF. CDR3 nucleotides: TGTGCCAGCAGCCCTACCCTCGGGGGGAACACTGAAGCTTTCTTT.

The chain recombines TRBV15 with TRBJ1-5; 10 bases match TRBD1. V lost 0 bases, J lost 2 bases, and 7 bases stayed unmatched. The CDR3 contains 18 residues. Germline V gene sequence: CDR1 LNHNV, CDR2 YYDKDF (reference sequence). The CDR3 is CATSRDPGDRGGNQPQHF. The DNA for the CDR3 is TGTGCCACCAGCAGAGATCCCGGGGACAGGGGTGGCAATCAGCCCCAGCATTTT.

The CDR3 DNA follows: TGCGCCAGCACCCCCCGGACAGGGAGGGGAGAGACCCAGTACTTC. Translating it yields CASTPRTGRGETQYF. J is TRBJ2-5 and V is TRBV5-1, with D possibly TRBD1 on 8 matching bases. Trimming shortened V by 6 bases and J by 4 bases, and 19 bases separated the two germline ends. The CDR3 has 15 residues. CDR1 is SGHRS and CDR2 is YFSETQ in the germline V gene.

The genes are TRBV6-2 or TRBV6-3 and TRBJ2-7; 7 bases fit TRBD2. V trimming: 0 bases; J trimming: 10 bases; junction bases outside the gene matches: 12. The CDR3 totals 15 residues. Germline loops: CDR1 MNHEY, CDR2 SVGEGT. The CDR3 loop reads CASSYSTSRGPFQYF. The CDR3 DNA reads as TGTGCCAGCAGTTACTCGACTAGCCGGGGCCCTTTCCAGTACTTC.

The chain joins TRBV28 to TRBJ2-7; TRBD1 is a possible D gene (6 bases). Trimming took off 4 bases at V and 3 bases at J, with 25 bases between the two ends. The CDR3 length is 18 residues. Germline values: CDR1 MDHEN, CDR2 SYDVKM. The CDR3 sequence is CASSYLFTVGAEVYEQYF. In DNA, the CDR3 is TGTGCCAGCAGTTATCTCTTTACGGTGGGGGCAGAGGTCTACGAGCAGTACTTC. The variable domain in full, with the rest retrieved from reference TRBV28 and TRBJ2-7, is DVKVTQSSRYLVKRTGEKVFLECVQDMDHENMFWYRQDPGLGLRLIYFSYDVKMKEKGDIPEGYSVSREKKERFSLILESASTNQTSMYLCASSYLFTVGAEVYEQYFGPGTRLTVT.

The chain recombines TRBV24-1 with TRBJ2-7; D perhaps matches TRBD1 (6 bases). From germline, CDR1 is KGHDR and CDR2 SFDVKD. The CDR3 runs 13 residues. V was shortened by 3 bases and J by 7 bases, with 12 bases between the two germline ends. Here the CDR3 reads CATSDPTGDEQYF. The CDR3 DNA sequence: TGTGCCACCAGTGATCCGACAGGAGATGAGCAGTACTTC.

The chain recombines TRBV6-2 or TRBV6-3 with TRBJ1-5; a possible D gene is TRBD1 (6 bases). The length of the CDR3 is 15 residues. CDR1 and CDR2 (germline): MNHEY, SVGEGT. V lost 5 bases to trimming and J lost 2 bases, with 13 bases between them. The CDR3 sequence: CASSHRDPGNQPQHF. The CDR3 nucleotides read TGTGCCAGCAGTCACAGGGATCCCGGCAATCAGCCCCAGCATTTT.

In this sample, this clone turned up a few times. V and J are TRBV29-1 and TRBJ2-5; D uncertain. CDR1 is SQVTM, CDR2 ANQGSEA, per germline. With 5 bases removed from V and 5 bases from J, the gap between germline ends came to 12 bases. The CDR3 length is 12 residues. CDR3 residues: CSVRGVSETQYF. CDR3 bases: TGCAGCGTTCGCGGAGTGTCTGAGACCCAGTACTTC.

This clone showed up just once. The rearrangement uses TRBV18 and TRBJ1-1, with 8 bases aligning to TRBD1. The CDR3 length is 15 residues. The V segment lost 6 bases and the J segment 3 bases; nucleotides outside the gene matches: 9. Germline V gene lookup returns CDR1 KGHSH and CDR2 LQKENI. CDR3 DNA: TGTGCCAGCTCTCCAAGAGACAGGGGTGACACTGAAGCTTTCTTT. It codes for CASSPRDRGDTEAFF.

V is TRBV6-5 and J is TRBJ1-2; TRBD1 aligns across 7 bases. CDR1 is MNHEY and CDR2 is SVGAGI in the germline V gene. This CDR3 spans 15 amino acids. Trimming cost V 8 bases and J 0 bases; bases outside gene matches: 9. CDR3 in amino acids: CASSKPGQTNYGYTF. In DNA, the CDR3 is TGTGCCAGCTCTAAACCGGGACAGACTAACTATGGCTACACCTTC.

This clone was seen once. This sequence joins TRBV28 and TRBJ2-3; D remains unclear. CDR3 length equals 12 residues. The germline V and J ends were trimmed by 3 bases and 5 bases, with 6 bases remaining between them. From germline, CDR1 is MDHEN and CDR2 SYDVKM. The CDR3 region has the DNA TGTGCCAGCAGTTTCCCCCTAGATACGCAGTATTTT. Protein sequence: CASSFPLDTQYF.

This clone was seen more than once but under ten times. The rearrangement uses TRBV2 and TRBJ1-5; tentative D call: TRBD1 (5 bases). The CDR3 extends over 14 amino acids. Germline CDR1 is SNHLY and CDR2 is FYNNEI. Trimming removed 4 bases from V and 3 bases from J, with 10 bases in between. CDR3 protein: CASSADSINQPQHF. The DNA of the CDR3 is TGTGCCAGCAGTGCCGACAGCATCAATCAGCCCCAGCATTTT.

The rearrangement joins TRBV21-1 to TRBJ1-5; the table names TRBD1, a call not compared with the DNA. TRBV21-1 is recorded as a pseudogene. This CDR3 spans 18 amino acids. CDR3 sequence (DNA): TGTGCCAGCAGCAACGTGGGCAGGGCCCCATATAGCAATCAGCCCCAGCATTTT. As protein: CASSNVGRAPYSNQPQHF.

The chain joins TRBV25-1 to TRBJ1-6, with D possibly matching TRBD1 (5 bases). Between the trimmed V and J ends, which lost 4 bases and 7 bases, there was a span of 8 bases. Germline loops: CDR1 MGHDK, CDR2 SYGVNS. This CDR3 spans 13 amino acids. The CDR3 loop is CASSVDRNSPLHF. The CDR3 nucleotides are TGTGCCAGCAGTGTAGACAGAAATTCACCCCTCCACTTT.

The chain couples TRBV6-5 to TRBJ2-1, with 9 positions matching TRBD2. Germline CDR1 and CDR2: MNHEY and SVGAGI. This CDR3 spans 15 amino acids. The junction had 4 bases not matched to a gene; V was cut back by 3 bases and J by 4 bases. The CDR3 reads CASSYGRGGYNEQFF. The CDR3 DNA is TGTGCCAGCAGTTATGGGCGGGGGGGTTACAATGAGCAGTTCTTC.

For the CDR3, the DNA is TGTGCCAGCAGCCCGGGGACTAGCGGCTACGAGCAGTACTTC. It yields the protein CASSPGTSGYEQYF. The rearrangement links TRBV3-1 (or the pseudogene TRBV3-2) to TRBJ2-7, with TRBD2 matching over 11 bases. Germline trimming cut 4 bases from V and 3 bases from J; bases unmatched to any gene: 2. The CDR3 runs 14 residues. Germline V lookup: CDR1 LGHDT, CDR2 YNNKEL (reference sequence).

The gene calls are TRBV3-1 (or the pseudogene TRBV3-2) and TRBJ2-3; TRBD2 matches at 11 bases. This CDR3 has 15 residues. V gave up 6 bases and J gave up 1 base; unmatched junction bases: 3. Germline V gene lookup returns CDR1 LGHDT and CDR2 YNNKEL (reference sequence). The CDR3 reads CASSPLAGGTDTQYF. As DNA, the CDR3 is TGTGCCAGCAGTCCACTAGCGGGGGGCACAGATACGCAGTATTTT.

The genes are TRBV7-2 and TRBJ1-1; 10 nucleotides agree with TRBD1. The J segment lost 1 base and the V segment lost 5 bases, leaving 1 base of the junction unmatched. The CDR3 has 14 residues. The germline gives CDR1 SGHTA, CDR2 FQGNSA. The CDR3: CASSGTGANTEAFF. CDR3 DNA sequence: TGTGCCAGCAGCGGGACAGGGGCGAACACTGAAGCTTTCTTT.

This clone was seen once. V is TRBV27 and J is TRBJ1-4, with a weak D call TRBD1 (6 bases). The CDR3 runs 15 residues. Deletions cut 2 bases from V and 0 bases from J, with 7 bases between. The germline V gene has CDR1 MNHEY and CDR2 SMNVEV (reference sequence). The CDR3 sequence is CASSLKGATNEKLFF. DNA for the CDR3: TGTGCCAGCAGTTTAAAGGGGGCAACTAATGAAAAACTGTTTTTT.

Written as DNA, the CDR3 is TGTGCCAGCTCACCACCGGAGGGGGCCCGCACTGAAGCTTTCTTT. The encoded protein is CASSPPEGARTEAFF. The chain combines TRBV18 with TRBJ1-1; 7 nucleotides agree with TRBD1. J lost 4 bases, V lost 0 bases, and 5 bases had no gene match. CDR1 KGHSH and CDR2 LQKENI come from the germline V gene. The CDR3 contains 15 residues.